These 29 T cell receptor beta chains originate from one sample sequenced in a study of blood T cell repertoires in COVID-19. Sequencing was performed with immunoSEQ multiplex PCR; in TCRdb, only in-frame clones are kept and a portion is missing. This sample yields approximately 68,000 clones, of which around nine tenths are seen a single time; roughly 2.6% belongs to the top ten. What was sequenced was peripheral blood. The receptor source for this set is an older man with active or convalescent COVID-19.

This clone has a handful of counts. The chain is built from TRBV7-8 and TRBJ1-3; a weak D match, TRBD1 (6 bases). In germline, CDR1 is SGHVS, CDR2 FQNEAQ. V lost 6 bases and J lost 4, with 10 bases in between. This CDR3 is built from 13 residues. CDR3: CASSAGVGNTIYF. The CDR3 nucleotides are TGTGCCAGCAGTGCAGGGGTCGGAAACACCATATATTTT.

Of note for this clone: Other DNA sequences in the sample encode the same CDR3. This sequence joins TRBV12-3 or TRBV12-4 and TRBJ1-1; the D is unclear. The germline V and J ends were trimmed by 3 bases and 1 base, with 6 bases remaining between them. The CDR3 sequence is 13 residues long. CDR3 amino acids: CASSLRGNTEAFF. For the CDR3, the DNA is TGTGCCAGCAGTTTGCGGGGGAACACTGAAGCTTTCTTT.

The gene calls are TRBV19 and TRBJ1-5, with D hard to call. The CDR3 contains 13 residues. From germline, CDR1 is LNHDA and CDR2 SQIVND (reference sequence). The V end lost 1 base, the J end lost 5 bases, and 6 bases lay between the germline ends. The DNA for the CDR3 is TGTGCCAGTAGTATAGGCGGAGATCAGCCCCAGCATTTT. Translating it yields CASSIGGDQPQHF. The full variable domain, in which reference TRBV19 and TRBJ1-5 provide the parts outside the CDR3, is DGGITQSPKYLFRKEGQNVTLSCEQNLNHDAMYWYRQDPGQGLRLIYYSQIVNDFQKGDIAEGYSVSREKKESFPLTVTSAQKNPTAFYLCASSIGGDQPQHFGDGTRLSIL.

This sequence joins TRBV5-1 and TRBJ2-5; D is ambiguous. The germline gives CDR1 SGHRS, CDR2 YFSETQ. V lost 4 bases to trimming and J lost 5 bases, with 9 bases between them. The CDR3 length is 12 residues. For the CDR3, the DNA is TGCGCCAGCAGCGATAATCGGGAGACCCAGTACTTC. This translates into CASSDNRETQYF.

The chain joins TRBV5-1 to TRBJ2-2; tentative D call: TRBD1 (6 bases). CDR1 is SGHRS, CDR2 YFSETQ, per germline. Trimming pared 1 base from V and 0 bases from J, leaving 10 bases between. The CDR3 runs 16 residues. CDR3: CASSLQGLANTGELFF. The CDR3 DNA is TGCGCCAGCAGCTTGCAGGGGCTAGCGAACACCGGGGAGCTGTTTTTT. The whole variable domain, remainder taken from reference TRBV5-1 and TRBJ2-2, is KAGVTQTPRYLIKTRGQQVTLSCSPISGHRSVSWYQQTPGQGLQFLFEYFSETQRNKGNFPGRFSGRQFSNSRSEMNVSTLELGDSALYLCASSLQGLANTGELFFGEGSRLTVL.

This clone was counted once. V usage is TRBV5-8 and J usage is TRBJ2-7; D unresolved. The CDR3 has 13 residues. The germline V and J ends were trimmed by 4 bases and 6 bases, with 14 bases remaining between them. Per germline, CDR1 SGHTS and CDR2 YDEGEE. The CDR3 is CASSPRHLSEQYF. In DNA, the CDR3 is TGTGCCAGCAGCCCGAGACATCTATCCGAGCAGTACTTC. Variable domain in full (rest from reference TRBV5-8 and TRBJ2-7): EAGVTQSPTHLIKTRGQQATLRCSPISGHTSVYWYQQALGLGLQFLLWYDEGEERNRGNFPPRFSGRQFPNYSSELNVNALELEDSALYLCASSPRHLSEQYFGPGTRLTVT.

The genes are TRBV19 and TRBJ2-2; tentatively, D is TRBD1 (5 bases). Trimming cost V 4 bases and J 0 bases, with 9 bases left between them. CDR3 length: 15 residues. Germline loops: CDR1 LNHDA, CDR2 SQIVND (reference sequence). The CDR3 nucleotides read TGTGCCAGTAGTACCCAGGGATCGAACACCGGGGAGCTGTTTTTT. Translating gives CASSTQGSNTGELFF.

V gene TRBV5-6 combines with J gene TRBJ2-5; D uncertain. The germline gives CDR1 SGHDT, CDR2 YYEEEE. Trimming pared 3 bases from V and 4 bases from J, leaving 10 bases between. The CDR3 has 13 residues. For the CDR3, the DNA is TGTGCCAGCAGCTGGCGGCCTGCAGAGACCCAGTACTTC. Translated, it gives CASSWRPAETQYF.

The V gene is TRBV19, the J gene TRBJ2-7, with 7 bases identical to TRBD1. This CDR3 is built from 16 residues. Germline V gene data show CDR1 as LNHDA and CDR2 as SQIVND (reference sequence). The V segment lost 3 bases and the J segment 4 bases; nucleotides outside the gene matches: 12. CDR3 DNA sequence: TGTGCCAGTAGTATTTCCCCCGGACAGGTACAGTACGAGCAGTACTTC. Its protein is CASSISPGQVQYEQYF. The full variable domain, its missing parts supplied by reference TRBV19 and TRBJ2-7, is DGGITQSPKYLFRKEGQNVTLSCEQNLNHDAMYWYRQDPGQGLRLIYYSQIVNDFQKGDIAEGYSVSREKKESFPLTVTSAQKNPTAFYLCASSISPGQVQYEQYFGPGTRLTVT.

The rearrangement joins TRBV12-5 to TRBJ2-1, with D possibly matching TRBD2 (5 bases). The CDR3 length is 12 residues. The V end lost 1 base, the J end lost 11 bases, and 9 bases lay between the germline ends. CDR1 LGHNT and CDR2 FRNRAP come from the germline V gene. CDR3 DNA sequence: TGTGCTAGTGGTTTGGCGAGGAGGCAGCAGTTCTTC. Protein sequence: CASGLARRQQFF.

CDR3 protein: CAWSSLIGGYTF. CDR3 in DNA: TGTGCCTGGAGTAGTCTTATCGGTGGCTACACCTTC. V usage is TRBV30 and J usage is TRBJ1-2; D gene uncertain. CDR1 is GTSNPN and CDR2 is SVGIG in the germline V gene (reference sequence). V gave up 2 bases and J gave up 7 bases, with 11 bases separating them. The CDR3 covers 12 residues.

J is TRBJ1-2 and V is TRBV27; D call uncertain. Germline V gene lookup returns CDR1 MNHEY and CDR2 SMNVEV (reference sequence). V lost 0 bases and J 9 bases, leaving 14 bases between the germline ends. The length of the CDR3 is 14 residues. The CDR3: CASSLSKDSPRYTF. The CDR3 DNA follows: TGTGCCAGCAGTTTATCGAAGGACTCGCCTCGCTACACCTTC.

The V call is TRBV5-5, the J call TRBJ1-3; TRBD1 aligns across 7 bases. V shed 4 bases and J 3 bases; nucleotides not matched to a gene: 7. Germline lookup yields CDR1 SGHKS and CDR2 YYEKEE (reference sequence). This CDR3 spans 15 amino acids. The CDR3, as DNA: TGTGCCAGCAGCCTGGGACAGAAGGATGGAAACACCATATATTTT. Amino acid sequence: CASSLGQKDGNTIYF.

The CDR3 sequence is CSVRGINEQFF. The DNA of the CDR3 is TGCAGCGTAAGGGGGATCAATGAGCAGTTCTTC. The V gene is TRBV20-1, the J gene TRBJ2-1, with D perhaps matching TRBD1 (6 bases). The CDR3 runs 11 residues. Germline values: CDR1 DFQATT, CDR2 SNEGSKA (reference sequence).

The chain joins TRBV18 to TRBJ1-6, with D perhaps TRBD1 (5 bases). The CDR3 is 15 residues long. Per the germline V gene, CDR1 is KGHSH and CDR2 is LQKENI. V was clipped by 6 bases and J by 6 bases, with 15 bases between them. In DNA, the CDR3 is TGTGCCAGCTCCCGGGCCTCAAGGGGTAATTCACCCCTCCACTTT. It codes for CASSRASRGNSPLHF.

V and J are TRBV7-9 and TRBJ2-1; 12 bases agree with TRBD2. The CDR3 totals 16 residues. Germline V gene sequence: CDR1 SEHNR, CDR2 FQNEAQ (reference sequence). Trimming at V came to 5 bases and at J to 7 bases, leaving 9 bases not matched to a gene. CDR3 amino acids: CASSRQLAGGGNEQFF. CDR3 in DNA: TGTGCCAGCAGCCGACAACTAGCGGGAGGTGGGAATGAGCAGTTCTTC.

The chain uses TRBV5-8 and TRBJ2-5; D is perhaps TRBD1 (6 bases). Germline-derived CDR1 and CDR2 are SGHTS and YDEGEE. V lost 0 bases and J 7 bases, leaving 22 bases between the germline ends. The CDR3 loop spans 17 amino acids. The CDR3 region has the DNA TGTGCCAGCAGCTTGGAAACCGGGACACCAGGGTTAGGGACCCAGTACTTC. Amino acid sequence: CASSLETGTPGLGTQYF.

In nucleotides, the CDR3 is TGTGCCAGCAGTCTTTCGAACACTGAAGCTTTCTTT. It encodes CASSLSNTEAFF. V gene TRBV12-3 or TRBV12-4 combines with J gene TRBJ1-1; D is uncertain. With 5 bases removed from V and 1 base from J, the gap between germline ends came to 5 bases. The CDR3 consists of 12 residues.

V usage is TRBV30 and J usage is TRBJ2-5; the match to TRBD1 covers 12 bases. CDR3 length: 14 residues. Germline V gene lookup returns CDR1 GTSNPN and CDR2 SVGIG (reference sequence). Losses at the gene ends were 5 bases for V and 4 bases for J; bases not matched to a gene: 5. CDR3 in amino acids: CAWARDRGRETQYF. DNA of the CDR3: TGTGCCTGGGCGCGGGACAGGGGGCGAGAGACCCAGTACTTC.

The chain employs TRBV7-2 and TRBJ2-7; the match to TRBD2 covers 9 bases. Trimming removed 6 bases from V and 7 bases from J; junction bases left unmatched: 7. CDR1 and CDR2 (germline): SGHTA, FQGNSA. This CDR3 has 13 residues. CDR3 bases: TGTGCCAGCAGACTAGCGGGCCCCGAGGAGCAGTACTTC. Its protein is CASRLAGPEEQYF.

The CDR3 coding sequence is TGTGCCAGCAGCTTAATAGGGGGCAATGAGCAGTTCTTC. It is translated as CASSLIGGNEQFF. This sequence joins TRBV6-5 and TRBJ2-1; possibly TRBD1 for D (6 bases). Trimming stripped 6 bases from V and 6 bases from J, with 12 bases between. This CDR3 has 13 amino acids. CDR1 is MNHEY, CDR2 SVGAGI, per germline.

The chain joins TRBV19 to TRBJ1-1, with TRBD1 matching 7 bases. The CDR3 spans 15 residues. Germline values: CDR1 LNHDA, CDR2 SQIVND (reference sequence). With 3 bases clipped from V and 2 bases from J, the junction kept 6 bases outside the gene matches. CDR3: CASSISGTANTEAFF. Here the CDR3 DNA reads TGTGCCAGTAGTATTAGCGGGACAGCAAACACTGAAGCTTTCTTT.

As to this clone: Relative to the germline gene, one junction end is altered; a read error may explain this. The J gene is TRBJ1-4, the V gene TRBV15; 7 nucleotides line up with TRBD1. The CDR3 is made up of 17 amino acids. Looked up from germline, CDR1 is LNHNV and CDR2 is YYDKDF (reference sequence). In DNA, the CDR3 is TGTGCCACCAGCAGTCCGGCAGGGGGATTAACTATTGAAAAACTGTTTTTT. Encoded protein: CATSSPAGGLTIEKLFF.

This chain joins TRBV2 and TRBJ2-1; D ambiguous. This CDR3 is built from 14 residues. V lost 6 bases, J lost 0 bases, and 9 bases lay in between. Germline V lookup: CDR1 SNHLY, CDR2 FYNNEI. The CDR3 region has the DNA TGTGCCAGCAGAGATGTCGGCTCCTACAATGAGCAGTTCTTC. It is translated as CASRDVGSYNEQFF.

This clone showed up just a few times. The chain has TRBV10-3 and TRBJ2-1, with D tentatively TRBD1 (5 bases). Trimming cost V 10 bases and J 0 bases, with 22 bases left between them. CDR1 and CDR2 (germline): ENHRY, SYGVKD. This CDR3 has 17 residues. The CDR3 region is CATLASTARSSYNEQFF. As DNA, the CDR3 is TGTGCCACTCTGGCCTCGACAGCAAGAAGCTCCTACAATGAGCAGTTCTTC.

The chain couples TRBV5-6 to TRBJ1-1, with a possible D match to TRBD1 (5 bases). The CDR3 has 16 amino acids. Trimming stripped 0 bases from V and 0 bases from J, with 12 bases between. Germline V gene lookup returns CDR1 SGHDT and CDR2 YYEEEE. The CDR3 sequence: CASSLGTGALNTEAFF. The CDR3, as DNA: TGTGCCAGCAGCTTGGGTACAGGTGCGTTGAACACTGAAGCTTTCTTT.

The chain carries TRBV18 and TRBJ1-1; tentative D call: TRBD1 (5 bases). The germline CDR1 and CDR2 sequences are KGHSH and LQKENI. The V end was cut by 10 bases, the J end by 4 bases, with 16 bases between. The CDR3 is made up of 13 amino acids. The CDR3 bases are TGTGCCACCTCGGGGGGAGTGGGCACTGAAGCTTTCTTT. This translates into CATSGGVGTEAFF.

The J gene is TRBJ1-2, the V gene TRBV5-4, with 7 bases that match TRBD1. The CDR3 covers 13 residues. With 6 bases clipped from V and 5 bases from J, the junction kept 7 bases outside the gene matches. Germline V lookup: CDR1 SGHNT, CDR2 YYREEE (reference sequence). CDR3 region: CASTALQGYGYTF. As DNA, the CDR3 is TGTGCCAGCACCGCCTTACAGGGGTATGGCTACACCTTC.

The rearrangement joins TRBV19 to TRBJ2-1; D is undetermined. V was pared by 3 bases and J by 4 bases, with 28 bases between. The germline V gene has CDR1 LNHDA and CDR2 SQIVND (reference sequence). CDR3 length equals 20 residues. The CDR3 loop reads CASSMVGGGSLAHLYNEQFF. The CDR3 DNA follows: TGTGCCAGTAGTATGGTTGGCGGTGGCTCCCTGGCGCATCTATACAATGAGCAGTTCTTC.